These T cell receptor beta chains were read from a single sample in a study of shared clonotypes between healthy human individuals. Profiling relied on immunoSEQ multiplex PCR, and the TCRdb table lists in-frame clones only, not all of them. The sample holds a few million clones, approximately 96% seen once. Sequenced sample: naive CD4+ T cells sorted from blood. All receptors derive from a man younger than 35 in good health. The CDR3 runs from the conserved cysteine through the conserved F or W. Fields, in order: J gene, clone size, V gene, CDR3 protein. Clone size, where shown, is once, few, many, or a class for clones that have expanded.

J: TRBJ2-7; size: .; V: TRBV7-2; CDR3: CASSLGLMLLTYEQYF
J: TRBJ2-5; size: .; V: TRBV10-2; CDR3: CASSEPGLAGQAQYF
J: TRBJ2-7; size: .; V: TRBV6-5; CDR3: CASSYSPNGYEQYF
J: TRBJ2-3; size: .; V: TRBV5-1; CDR3: CASSLGLNTQYF
J: TRBJ2-2; size: .; V: TRBV5-1; CDR3: CASSPGARDERELFF
J: TRBJ1-2; size: .; V: TRBV7-8; CDR3: CASSGPGTVYGYTF
J: TRBJ2-3; size: once; V: TRBV7-7; CDR3: CASSSDRGNTQYF
J: TRBJ2-5; size: once; V: TRBV6-5; CDR3: CASTRGGPKETQYF
J: TRBJ1-1; size: .; V: TRBV28; CDR3: CASQEEDREAFF
J: TRBJ2-1; size: .; V: TRBV7-9; CDR3: CASSPQGLGNNEQFF
J: TRBJ1-2; size: once; V: TRBV2; CDR3: CASNQPTGASYGYTF
J: TRBJ1-2; size: .; V: TRBV7-6; CDR3: CASSPTTLRWNYGYTF
J: TRBJ1-2; size: .; V: TRBV20-1; CDR3: CSASSVGYTF
J: TRBJ2-7; size: .; V: TRBV7-9; CDR3: CASSPTLVGGLYEQYF
J: TRBJ2-3; size: .; V: TRBV4-3; CDR3: CASSQAMGDTQYF
J: TRBJ2-2; size: .; V: TRBV5-6; CDR3: CASSLRGGELFF
J: TRBJ2-7; size: .; V: TRBV6-6; CDR3: CASSLLAGRPEQYF
J: TRBJ2-7; size: .; V: TRBV7-9; CDR3: CASSLSNPGAGYEQYF
J: TRBJ2-7; size: .; V: TRBV5-1; CDR3: CASSPGDGDYEQYF
J: TRBJ1-1; size: .; V: TRBV6-6; CDR3: CASSRGLTEAFF
J: TRBJ2-1; size: .; V: TRBV4-1; CDR3: CASSQERGGAENEQFF
J: TRBJ2-5; size: .; V: TRBV29-1; CDR3: CSGAGPTYQETQYF
J: TRBJ1-2; size: .; V: TRBV5-1; CDR3: CASSSGTDTPYGYTF